This T cell receptor (beta chain) was identified in a study of blood T cell repertoires in COVID-19. The wider study: COVID-19 samples from acute and convalescent phases originated in the United States, Italy and Spain.

Trimming removed 3 bases at V and 2 bases at J, with 8 bases between. The CDR3 is 13 amino acids. CDR1 is KGHSH, CDR2 LQKENI, per germline. Original processing notes: Reference gene primer amplification gave estimated nucleated cell counts. TCRdb's copy holds only in-frame clones and misses some; the assay was immunoSEQ multiplex PCR. V, J and clone size derive from that table, while D and trimming were established from the DNA sequence. This table holds approximately 230,000 clones, 75% to 90% found once. The V gene is TRBV18, the J gene TRBJ2-7; D gene ambiguous. The specimen was peripheral blood. The sequence was obtained from a man aged 25-40 years who had recovered from COVID-19. The CDR3 coding sequence is TGTGCCAGCTCACCTCAGGAAACCTACGAGCAGTACTTC. This encodes CASSPQETYEQYF.